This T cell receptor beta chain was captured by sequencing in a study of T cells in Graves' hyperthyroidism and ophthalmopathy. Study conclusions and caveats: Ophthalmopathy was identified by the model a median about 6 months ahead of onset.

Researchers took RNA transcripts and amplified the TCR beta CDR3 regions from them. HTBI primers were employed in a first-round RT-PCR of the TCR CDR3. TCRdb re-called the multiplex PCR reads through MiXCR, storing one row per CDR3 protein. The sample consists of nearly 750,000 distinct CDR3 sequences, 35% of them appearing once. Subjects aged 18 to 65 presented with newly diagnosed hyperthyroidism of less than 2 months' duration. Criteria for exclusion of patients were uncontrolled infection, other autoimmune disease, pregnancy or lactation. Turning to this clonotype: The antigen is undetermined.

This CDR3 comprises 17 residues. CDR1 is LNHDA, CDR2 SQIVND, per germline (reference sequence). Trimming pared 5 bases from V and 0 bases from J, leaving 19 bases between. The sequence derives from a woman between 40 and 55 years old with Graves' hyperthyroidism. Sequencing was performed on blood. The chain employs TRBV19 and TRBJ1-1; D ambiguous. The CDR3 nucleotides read TGTGCCAGTAGTCCCGGTTACTGGGATATCATGAACACTGAAGCTTTCTTT. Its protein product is CASSPGYWDIMNTEAFF.